These 11 T cell receptor beta chains were sequenced from one sample in a study of cytomegalovirus exposure and HLA in healthy donors. The PCR used 60 Vbeta and 13 Jbeta primers. The table came from immunoSEQ multiplex PCR; TCRdb's copy has only in-frame clones and leaves some out. Seen here are 140,000 or so clones, approximately 80% observed once, and the top ten hold less than 2%. Sequences were obtained from PBMCs. These TCRs come from a man aged 35-49 years in good health and CMV-seronegative.

V is TRBV5-1 and J is TRBJ1-5; possible D gene TRBD1, 6 bases. Germline loops: CDR1 SGHRS, CDR2 YFSETQ. The CDR3 totals 15 residues. Trimming took off 0 bases at V and 1 base at J, with 8 bases between the two ends. The CDR3 is CASSLGGGSNQPQHF. DNA of the CDR3: TGCGCCAGCAGCTTGGGCGGGGGCAGCAATCAGCCCCAGCATTTT.

The chain employs TRBV10-3 and TRBJ2-7; D uncertain. This CDR3 contains 16 residues. CDR1 ENHRY and CDR2 SYGVKD come from the germline V gene. The V end lost 0 bases, the J end lost 0 bases, and 12 bases lay between the germline ends. The CDR3 reads CAISESVQTFSYEQYF. The CDR3 DNA reads as TGTGCCATCAGTGAGTCAGTACAGACATTCTCCTACGAGCAGTACTTC.

This clone occurred once. The gene calls are TRBV6-4 and TRBJ2-3; TRBD2 agrees at 12 bases. This CDR3 region has 14 residues. From germline, CDR1 is MRHNA and CDR2 SNTAGT. V gave up 4 bases and J gave up 4 bases; unmatched junction bases: 0. CDR3: CASSGTSGADTQYF. The CDR3 coding sequence is TGTGCCAGCAGTGGGACTAGCGGGGCAGATACGCAGTATTTT.

The gene calls are TRBV19 and TRBJ2-4, with 12 bases aligning to TRBD2. This CDR3 has 16 residues. Germline CDR1 LNHDA, CDR2 SQIVND (reference sequence). Trimming removed 7 bases from V and 2 bases from J; junction bases left unmatched: 6. CDR3 region: CASNPTSGRTKNIQYF. The CDR3 DNA reads as TGTGCCAGTAATCCGACTAGCGGGAGAACCAAAAACATTCAGTACTTC.

This chain connects TRBV6-5 to TRBJ2-3; the D gene is possibly TRBD2 (6 bases). With 8 bases removed from V and 6 bases from J, the gap between germline ends came to 15 bases. Germline-derived CDR1 and CDR2 are MNHEY and SVGAGI. The CDR3 is 13 residues long. The CDR3 DNA follows: TGTGCCAGCGGACTATCCTGGGGGGATACGCAGTATTTT. Its translation is CASGLSWGDTQYF.

V is TRBV30 and J is TRBJ2-2, with TRBD2 identical over 10 bases. Germline V gene lookup returns CDR1 GTSNPN and CDR2 SVGIG (reference sequence). V shed 0 bases, J shed 7 bases, and the junction held 8 bases outside the gene matches. There are 16 residues in the CDR3. The DNA of the CDR3 is TGTGCCTGGAGTGTCATAGCGGGGGGCTTCGGCGGGGAGCTGTTTTTT. It yields the protein CAWSVIAGGFGGELFF.

V is TRBV11-3 and J is TRBJ2-7; D is possibly TRBD1 (6 bases). CDR3 size: 14 residues. Deletions cut 6 bases from V and 2 bases from J, with 14 bases between. CDR1 SGHNT and CDR2 YENEEA come from the germline V gene. The CDR3 nucleotides read TGTGCCAGCAGTCCAAACAGGGAGACCTACGAGCAGTACTTC. Translated, it gives CASSPNRETYEQYF.

The V call is TRBV5-6, the J call TRBJ2-7, with 10 bases aligning to TRBD2. This CDR3 contains 14 residues. Unmatched junction bases numbered 6, after V lost 2 bases and J lost 7 bases. Germline lookup yields CDR1 SGHDT and CDR2 YYEEEE. CDR3 sequence (DNA): TGTGCCAGCAGCTTCGGGACTAGCGTCGTTGAGCAGTACTTC. As protein: CASSFGTSVVEQYF.

This clone occurred once. The rearrangement joins TRBV7-6 to TRBJ2-7; D gene ambiguous. The V end was cut by 2 bases, the J end by 0 bases, with 8 bases between. Germline values: CDR1 SGHVS, CDR2 FNYEAQ. The CDR3 runs to 14 residues. The CDR3 bases are TGTGCCAGCAGCTTAAGTCTAAGCTCCTACGAGCAGTACTTC. It specifies CASSLSLSSYEQYF.

The chain joins TRBV7-9 to TRBJ2-1, with no clear D. The CDR3 is made up of 14 amino acids. V was trimmed by 7 bases and J by 5 bases, leaving 15 bases between them. Germline V gives CDR1 SEHNR, CDR2 FQNEAQ (reference sequence). CDR3 sequence reads: CASTQISRDNEQFF. The CDR3 region has the DNA TGTGCCAGCACCCAAATATCCCGAGACAATGAGCAGTTCTTC.

The rearrangement uses TRBV4-1 and TRBJ2-3, with 7 nucleotides matching TRBD2. Germline loops: CDR1 MGHRA, CDR2 YSYEKL. The CDR3 has 15 amino acids. With 4 bases clipped from V and 2 bases from J, the junction kept 6 bases outside the gene matches. The CDR3, as DNA: TGCGCCAGCAGCCTGGAAGCGGGAATCACAGATACGCAGTATTTT. Translation gives CASSLEAGITDTQYF.